The rows below give T cell receptor beta chains drawn from one sample of a study of T cell changes during pregnancy in multiple sclerosis. The repertoire was sequenced with immunoSEQ multiplex PCR; TCRdb's copy has only in-frame clones and lacks some. The sample consists of 50,000 to 65,000 clones, about nine tenths of them appearing once. Sequencing used peripheral blood, obtained in the first trimester of pregnancy. The receptors were gathered from a female donor in good health, enrolled as a control in a pregnancy study. Both conserved end residues are part of each CDR3. Fields, in order: V gene, J gene, D gene, clone size, CDR3 DNA, CDR3 protein. A D gene is named only where the DNA matches it firmly. Clone size appears in some rows only: once, few, many, or a class for an expanded clone.

V: TRBV7-9; J: TRBJ2-7; D: TRBD1; size: NA; DNA: TGTGCCAGCAGCGGGAGCCGGGACAGGGGTTGGGACGAGCAGTACTTC; CDR3: CASSGSRDRGWDEQYF
V: TRBV5-5; J: TRBJ2-2; D: TRBD1; size: NA; DNA: TGTGCCAGCAGCTTGGGCAGGACAGGGGCCGGGGAGCTGTTTTTT; CDR3: CASSLGRTGAGELFF
V: TRBV27; J: TRBJ2-3; D: TRBD2; size: NA; DNA: TGTGCCAGCAGCCCCCTACTAGCGACTAGCACAGATACGCAGTATTTT; CDR3: CASSPLLATSTDTQYF
V: TRBV7-8; J: TRBJ2-1; D: TRBD2; size: NA; DNA: TGTGCCAGCAGCTTAGTCTCGACTAGCCGATCATACAATGAGCAGTTCTTC; CDR3: CASSLVSTSRSYNEQFF
V: TRBV19; J: TRBJ2-1; D: NA; size: NA; DNA: TGTGCCAGTAGAGATCCTTACAGGGAGTCATACAATGAGCAGTTCTTC; CDR3: CASRDPYRESYNEQFF
V: TRBV19; J: TRBJ2-7; D: NA; size: few; DNA: TGTGCCAGTAGTATGCGGGACGGAGGAAACTACGAGCAGTACTTC; CDR3: CASSMRDGGNYEQYF
V: TRBV27; J: TRBJ2-1; D: NA; size: NA; DNA: TGTGCCAGCAGTTCCTACTCCTACAATGAGCAGTTCTTC; CDR3: CASSSYSYNEQFF
V: TRBV7-9; J: TRBJ2-3; D: TRBD2; size: NA; DNA: TGTGCCAGCAGCCTCAGACTAGCGGGAGCTTCAGATACGCAGTATTTT; CDR3: CASSLRLAGASDTQYF
V: TRBV19; J: TRBJ1-1; D: NA; size: NA; DNA: TGTGCCAGTAGCCAAAGGGCAGGGTTGAACACTGAAGCTTTCTTT; CDR3: CASSQRAGLNTEAFF
V: TRBV19; J: TRBJ2-5; D: NA; size: NA; DNA: TGTGCCAGTAGTGTTACAGGGTTAGGATTCGGGACCCAGTACTTC; CDR3: CASSVTGLGFGTQYF
V: TRBV5-1; J: TRBJ2-2; D: TRBD2; size: few; DNA: TGCGCCAGCAGCCCCCCCGGGACTAGCGGGGTCGGGGAGCTGTTTTTT; CDR3: CASSPPGTSGVGELFF
V: TRBV10-3; J: TRBJ1-1; D: NA; size: NA; DNA: TGTGCCATCAGTGAGTCGTGGGACTCGAACACTGAAGCTTTCTTT; CDR3: CAISESWDSNTEAFF
V: TRBV28; J: TRBJ2-7; D: TRBD2; size: NA; DNA: TGTGCCAGCAGTCCAAGATTGACTAGCGGCGAGCAGTACTTC; CDR3: CASSPRLTSGEQYF
V: TRBV15; J: TRBJ2-3; D: TRBD2; size: once; DNA: TGTGCCACCAGCAGACTACCTGACTCTAGCGGGAGGGCCGCAGATACGCAGTATTTT; CDR3: CATSRLPDSSGRAADTQYF
V: TRBV7-9; J: TRBJ2-3; D: NA; size: NA; DNA: TGTGCCAGCAGCTCAGAGGGCCCAGATACGCAGTATTTT; CDR3: CASSSEGPDTQYF
V: TRBV4-2; J: TRBJ2-2; D: NA; size: NA; DNA: TGTGCCAGCAGCCAAGAAGGGGGGGCCGCCGGGGAGCTGTTTTTT; CDR3: CASSQEGGAAGELFF
V: TRBV19; J: TRBJ1-1; D: TRBD1; size: once; DNA: TGTGCCAGTAGTACCGGACAGGGACCCCTGAACACTGAAGCTTTCTTT; CDR3: CASSTGQGPLNTEAFF
V: TRBV6-5; J: TRBJ1-1; D: NA; size: NA; DNA: TGTGCCAGCAGTTACTCCCGCAGGGGCACTGAAGCTTTCTTT; CDR3: CASSYSRRGTEAFF
V: TRBV28; J: TRBJ1-5; D: NA; size: NA; DNA: TGTGCCAGCAGTTCCCCCAGGATCGACCAGCCCCAGCATTTT; CDR3: CASSSPRIDQPQHF
V: TRBV30; J: TRBJ1-1; D: NA; size: NA; DNA: TGTGCCTGGAACCAGGGCGGCCCGAACACTGAAGCTTTCTTT; CDR3: CAWNQGGPNTEAFF
V: TRBV30; J: TRBJ1-1; D: NA; size: NA; DNA: TGTGCCTGGAAGTCGGGTGACGGGGTTCGAGAAGCTTTCTTT; CDR3: CAWKSGDGVREAFF
V: TRBV10-3; J: TRBJ2-7; D: NA; size: NA; DNA: TGTGCCATTTTTAATGTTCGGGTGGGCGAGCAGTACTTC; CDR3: CAIFNVRVGEQYF
V: TRBV4-1; J: TRBJ1-2; D: NA; size: NA; DNA: TGCGCCAGCAGCCAGGCGGGGAACACCCGTCGGGATGGCTACACCTTC; CDR3: CASSQAGNTRRDGYTF
V: TRBV28; J: TRBJ2-3; D: TRBD2; size: NA; DNA: TGTGCCAGCAGTCCCCCTAGCGGGGGGCGCACAGATACGCAGTATTTT; CDR3: CASSPPSGGRTDTQYF
V: TRBV11-2; J: TRBJ1-1; D: NA; size: NA; DNA: TGTGCCAGCAGCTTAGATGCAGGGGATTTCGAGAACACTGAAGCTTTCTTT; CDR3: CASSLDAGDFENTEAFF
V: TRBV27; J: TRBJ2-3; D: NA; size: NA; DNA: TGTGCCAGCAGTTTCCCCGCGGATACGCAGTATTTT; CDR3: CASSFPADTQYF
V: TRBV25-1; J: TRBJ2-7; D: TRBD2; size: once; DNA: TGTGCCAGCAGCCCCGGGACTAGATACGAGCAGTACTTC; CDR3: CASSPGTRYEQYF
V: TRBV7-6; J: TRBJ2-1; D: NA; size: NA; DNA: TGTGCCAGCAGCTTAATCAACAATGAGCAGTTCTTC; CDR3: CASSLINNEQFF
V: TRBV5-1; J: TRBJ2-3; D: NA; size: NA; DNA: TGCGCCAGCAGCTTGGATCCGGGTTCGGATACGCAGTATTTT; CDR3: CASSLDPGSDTQYF
V: TRBV5-1; J: TRBJ1-2; D: NA; size: NA; DNA: TGCGCCAGCAGCTTGGGAGAGGGCCTTGGCTACACCTTC; CDR3: CASSLGEGLGYTF